These 9 T cell receptor beta chains were sequenced from one sample in a study of regulatory T cells in long-lasting Graves disease. CDR3 regions were amplified by Arm-PCR using iRepertoire HTBI primers to build TCR beta libraries. TCRdb reprocessed the multiplex PCR reads via MiXCR and lists one record per CDR3 protein. This table holds approximately 360,000 distinct CDR3 sequences, 23% found once. The time point was: persistent/refractory GD, antithyroid drugs over 5 years with positive TRAb. Making the TCR library involved RNA that had been extracted from PBMCs. The input for sequencing was peripheral blood mononuclear cells (PBMCs), taken when the disease was refractory, from a patient treated with antithyroid drugs. These receptors were taken from a woman in her forties with Graves disease.

This clonotype was seen at least ten times. This chain links TRBV5-1 with TRBJ1-2; 9 bases match TRBD1. The length of the CDR3 is 15 residues. Germline trimming cut 4 bases from V and 5 bases from J; bases unmatched to any gene: 9. From germline, CDR1 is SGHRS and CDR2 YFSETQ. The CDR3: CASSKLTGGAYGYTF. CDR3 DNA sequence: TGCGCCAGCAGCAAACTAACAGGGGGCGCTTATGGCTACACCTTC.

This clonotype has more than one count but fewer than ten. V usage is TRBV5-6 and J usage is TRBJ2-5; 12 bases line up with TRBD2. The germline V gene encodes CDR1 SGHDT and CDR2 YYEEEE. This CDR3 has 16 amino acids. J was trimmed by 4 bases and V by 1 base; bases with no gene match: 5. The CDR3 reads CASSLPSGRDGETQYF. DNA of the CDR3: TGTGCCAGCAGCTTGCCTAGCGGGAGGGATGGAGAGACCCAGTACTTC.

This clonotype was found a few times. This chain joins TRBV6-4 and TRBJ2-5; 11 positions agree with TRBD2. Germline trimming cut 5 bases from V and 5 bases from J; bases unmatched to any gene: 10. This CDR3 is built from 16 residues. Germline CDR1 MRHNA, CDR2 SNTAGT. The CDR3: CASSYPPTSGNETQYF. The CDR3 DNA reads as TGTGCCAGCAGTTACCCCCCGACTAGCGGGAATGAGACCCAGTACTTC.

This clonotype was observed at least ten times. The V gene is TRBV12-3 or TRBV12-4, the J gene TRBJ1-2, with D unresolved. This CDR3 region has 14 residues. V was cut by 3 bases and J by 4 bases, with 12 bases left in between. CDR3 sequence (DNA): TGTGCCAGCAGTTTGTTGGATGGTGGCTATGGCTACACCTTC. Residues: CASSLLDGGYGYTF.

This clonotype was picked up a small number of times. The genes are TRBV19 and TRBJ1-5; D might be TRBD1 (6 bases). Trimming left V 6 bases short and J 6 bases short, with 18 bases between. In germline, CDR1 is LNHDA, CDR2 SQIVND (reference sequence). The CDR3 length is 15 residues. CDR3 nucleotide sequence: TGTGCCAGTAGATCGGACGGGGGCGCGATTCAGCCCCAGCATTTT. Protein: CASRSDGGAIQPQHF.

This clonotype was counted many times. This chain uses TRBV28 with TRBJ1-1; a possible D gene is TRBD1 (6 bases). Between the trimmed V and J ends, which lost 5 bases and 1 base, there was a span of 11 bases. CDR1 and CDR2 from the germline V gene are MDHEN and SYDVKM. The CDR3 totals 14 residues. The CDR3 is CASSNYRENTEAFF. The CDR3 DNA follows: TGTGCCAGCAGTAACTACAGGGAGAACACTGAAGCTTTCTTT.

The rearrangement links TRBV4-1 to TRBJ2-1; D call uncertain. Trimming took off 1 base at V and 9 bases at J, with 7 bases between the two ends. This CDR3 is 12 amino acids long. The germline V gene encodes CDR1 MGHRA and CDR2 YSYEKL. In DNA, the CDR3 is TGCGCCAGCAGCCAAGTCTTTAGTGAGCAGTTCTTC. It is translated as CASSQVFSEQFF.

This clonotype was observed a few times. J is TRBJ2-4 and V is TRBV7-3; D might be TRBD1 (5 bases). This CDR3 is built from 17 residues. Germline V gene data show CDR1 as SGHTA and CDR2 as FQGTGA. The V gene lost 5 bases and the J gene lost 1 base, with 18 bases spanning the gap. The CDR3 loop is CASSPKSSSGAKNIQYF. The CDR3 DNA reads as TGTGCCAGCAGCCCTAAATCCTCTTCAGGGGCCAAAAACATTCAGTACTTC.

The chain uses TRBV29-1 and TRBJ2-1; 8 bases line up with TRBD2. The V and J ends lost 3 bases and 7 bases, in that order; junction bases with no gene match: 5. This CDR3 is 13 amino acids long. From germline, CDR1 is SQVTM and CDR2 ANQGSEA. The CDR3 DNA follows: TGCAGCGTTGACGGACTAGCATTTAATGAGCAGTTCTTC. Its translation is CSVDGLAFNEQFF.